This entry is about one T cell receptor (beta chain). The data are from a study of control samples from healthy donors and cancer patients. Profiling relied on immunoSEQ multiplex PCR, and the TCRdb table lists in-frame clones only, not all of them. The sample consists of over 85,000 clones, roughly 84% of them appearing once. The sequenced material came from PBMCs. The sequence was obtained from a man between 70 and 80 years old with lung cancer.

The CDR3 nucleotides read TGTGCCAGCAGCCTCGGTCGGGGAGAGATAAATGAAAAACTGTTTTTT. Protein sequence: CASSLGRGEINEKLFF. The chain employs TRBV5-8 and TRBJ1-4; D remains ambiguous. Germline values: CDR1 SGHTS, CDR2 YDEGEE. The V end was cut by 4 bases, the J end by 5 bases, with 18 bases between. The CDR3 runs to 16 residues.